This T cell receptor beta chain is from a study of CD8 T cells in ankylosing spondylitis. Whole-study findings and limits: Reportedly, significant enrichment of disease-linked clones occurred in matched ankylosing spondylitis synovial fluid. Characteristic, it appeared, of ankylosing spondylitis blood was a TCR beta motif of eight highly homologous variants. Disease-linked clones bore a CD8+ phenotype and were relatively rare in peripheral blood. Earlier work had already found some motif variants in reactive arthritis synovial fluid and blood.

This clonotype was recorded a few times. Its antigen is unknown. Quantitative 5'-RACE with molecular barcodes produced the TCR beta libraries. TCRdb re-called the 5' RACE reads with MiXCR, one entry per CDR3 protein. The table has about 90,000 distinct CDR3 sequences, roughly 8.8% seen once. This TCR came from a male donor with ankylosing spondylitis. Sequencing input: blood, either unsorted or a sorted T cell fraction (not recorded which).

This CDR3 is CSAPDAGGRTGELFF. The CDR3 bases are TGCAGTGCCCCCGACGCGGGAGGGCGAACCGGGGAGCTGTTTTTT. The rearrangement links TRBV20-1 to TRBJ2-2; 9 bases match TRBD2. The CDR3 length is 15 residues. J was trimmed by 5 bases and V by 6 bases; bases with no gene match: 10. Germline V gives CDR1 DFQATT, CDR2 SNEGSKA (reference sequence).